This TCR beta chain came from a study of blood T cell repertoires in COVID-19. This table comes from immunoSEQ multiplex PCR, and its TCRdb copy is limited to in-frame clones, with some not included. The sample gives approximately 150,000 clones, 75% to 90% of which show up once; about 5% is in the top ten. Germline assignment: CDR1 SGHAT and CDR2 FQDESV (reference sequence). The CDR3 loop spans 13 amino acids. V was clipped by 4 bases and J by 3 bases, with 10 bases between them. Sequences were obtained from PBMCs or T cells enriched from blood (not recorded which). The rearrangement uses TRBV11-1 and TRBJ2-7, with D possibly TRBD1 on 5 matching bases. The clonotype comes from a man between 65 and 80 years old who had been exposed to COVID-19. Here the CDR3 DNA reads TGTGCCAGCAGCTCCCGACAGCTCTACGAGCAGTACTTC. Translation: CASSSRQLYEQYF.